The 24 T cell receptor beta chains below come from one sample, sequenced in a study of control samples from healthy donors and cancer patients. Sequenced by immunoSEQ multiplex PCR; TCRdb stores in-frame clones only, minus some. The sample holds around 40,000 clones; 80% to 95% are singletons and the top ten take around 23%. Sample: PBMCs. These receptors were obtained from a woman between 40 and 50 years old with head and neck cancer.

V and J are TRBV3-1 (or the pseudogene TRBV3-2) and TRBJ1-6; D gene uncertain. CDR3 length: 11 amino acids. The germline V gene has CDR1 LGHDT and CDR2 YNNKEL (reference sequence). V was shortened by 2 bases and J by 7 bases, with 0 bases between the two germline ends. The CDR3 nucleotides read TGTGCCAGCAGCCAAAATTCACCCCTCCACTTT. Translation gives CASSQNSPLHF.

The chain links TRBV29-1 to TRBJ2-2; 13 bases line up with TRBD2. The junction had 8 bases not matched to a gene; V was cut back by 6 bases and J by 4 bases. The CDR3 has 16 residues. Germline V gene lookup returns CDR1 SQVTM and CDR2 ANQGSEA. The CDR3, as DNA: TGCAGCGTGCGCGGACTAGCGGGGGAGGCCACCGGGGAGCTGTTTTTT. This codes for CSVRGLAGEATGELFF.

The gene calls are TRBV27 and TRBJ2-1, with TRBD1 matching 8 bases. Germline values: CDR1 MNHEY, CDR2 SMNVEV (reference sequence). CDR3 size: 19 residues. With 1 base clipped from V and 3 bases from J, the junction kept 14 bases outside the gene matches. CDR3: CASSLLRGHGQGRYNEQFF. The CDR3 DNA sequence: TGTGCCAGCAGTTTATTGCGGGGCCACGGACAGGGTCGCTACAATGAGCAGTTCTTC.

This CDR3 is CASSDRSGANVLTF. The CDR3 nucleotides are TGTGCCAGCAGTGACAGGTCTGGGGCCAACGTCCTGACTTTC. The rearrangement uses TRBV6-4 and TRBJ2-6; D unclear. Germline V gene data show CDR1 as MRHNA and CDR2 as SNTAGT. Trimming took 2 bases from V and 1 from J, leaving 3 bases between them. This CDR3 is built from 14 residues.

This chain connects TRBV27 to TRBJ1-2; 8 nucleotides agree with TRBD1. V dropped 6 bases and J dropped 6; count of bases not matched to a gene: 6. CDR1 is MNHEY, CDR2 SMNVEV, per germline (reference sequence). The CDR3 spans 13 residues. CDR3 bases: TGTGCCAGCAGAAGGACAGGGCGGAATGGCTACACCTTC. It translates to CASRRTGRNGYTF.

The DNA for the CDR3 is TGCGCCAGCAGCTTGGGACAGACCACCTACGAGCAGTACTTC. This codes for CASSLGQTTYEQYF. The chain recombines TRBV5-1 with TRBJ2-7; the D gene is possibly TRBD1 (5 bases). Germline V gene sequence: CDR1 SGHRS, CDR2 YFSETQ. Trimming pared 0 bases from V and 2 bases from J, leaving 9 bases between. The length of the CDR3 is 14 residues.

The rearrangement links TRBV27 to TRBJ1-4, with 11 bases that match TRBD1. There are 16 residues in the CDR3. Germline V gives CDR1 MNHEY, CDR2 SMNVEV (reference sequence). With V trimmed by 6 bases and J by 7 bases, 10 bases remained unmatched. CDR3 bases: TGTGCCAGCAGCTCAGGACAGGGGGCAATAGGTGAAAAACTGTTTTTT. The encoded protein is CASSSGQGAIGEKLFF.

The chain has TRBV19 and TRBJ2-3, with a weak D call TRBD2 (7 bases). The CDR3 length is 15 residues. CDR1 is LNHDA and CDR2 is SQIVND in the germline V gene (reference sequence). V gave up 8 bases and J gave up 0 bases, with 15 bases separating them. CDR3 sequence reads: CASSRGAESTDTQYF. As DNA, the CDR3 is TGTGCCAGTTCCCGGGGGGCCGAGAGCACAGATACGCAGTATTTT.

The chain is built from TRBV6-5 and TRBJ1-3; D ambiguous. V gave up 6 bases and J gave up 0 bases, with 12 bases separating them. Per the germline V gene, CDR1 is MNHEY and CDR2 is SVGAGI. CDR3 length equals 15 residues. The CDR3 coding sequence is TGTGCCAGCAGACTTTCGGGTTACTCTGGAAACACCATATATTTT. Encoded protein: CASRLSGYSGNTIYF.

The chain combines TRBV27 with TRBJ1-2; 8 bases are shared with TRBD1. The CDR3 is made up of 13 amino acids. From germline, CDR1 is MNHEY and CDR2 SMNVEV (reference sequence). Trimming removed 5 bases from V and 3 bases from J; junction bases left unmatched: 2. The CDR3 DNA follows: TGTGCCAGCAGTGTACAGGGGGACTATGGCTACACCTTC. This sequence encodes CASSVQGDYGYTF.

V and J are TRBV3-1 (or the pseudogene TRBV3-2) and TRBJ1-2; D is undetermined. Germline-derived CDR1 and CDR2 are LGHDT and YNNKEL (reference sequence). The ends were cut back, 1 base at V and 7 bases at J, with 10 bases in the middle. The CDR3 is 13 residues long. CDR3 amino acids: CASSQGTKGGYTF. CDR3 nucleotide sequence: TGTGCCAGCAGCCAAGGAACCAAGGGTGGCTACACCTTC.

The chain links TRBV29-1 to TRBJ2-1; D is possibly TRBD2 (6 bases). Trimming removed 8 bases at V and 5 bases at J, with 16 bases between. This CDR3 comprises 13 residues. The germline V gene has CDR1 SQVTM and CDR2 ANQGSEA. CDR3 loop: CSTRPPGDNEQFF. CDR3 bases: TGCAGCACCCGCCCTCCGGGAGACAATGAGCAGTTCTTC.

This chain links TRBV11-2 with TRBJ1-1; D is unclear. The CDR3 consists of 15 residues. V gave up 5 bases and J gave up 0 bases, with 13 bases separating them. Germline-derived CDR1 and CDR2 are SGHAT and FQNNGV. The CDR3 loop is CASSLTVRLNTEAFF. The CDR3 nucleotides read TGTGCCAGCAGCCTGACGGTACGGTTGAACACTGAAGCTTTCTTT.

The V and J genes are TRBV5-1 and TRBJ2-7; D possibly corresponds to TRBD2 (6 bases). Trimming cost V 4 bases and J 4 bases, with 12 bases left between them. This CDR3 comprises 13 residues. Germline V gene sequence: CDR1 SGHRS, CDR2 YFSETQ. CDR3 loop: CASSRGRGYEQYF. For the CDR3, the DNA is TGCGCCAGCAGCCGCGGACGGGGGTACGAGCAGTACTTC.

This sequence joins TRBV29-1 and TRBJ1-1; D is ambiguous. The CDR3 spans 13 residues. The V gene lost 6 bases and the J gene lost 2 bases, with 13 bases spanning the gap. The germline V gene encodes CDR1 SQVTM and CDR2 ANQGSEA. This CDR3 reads CSVAITVNTEAFF. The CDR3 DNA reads TGCAGCGTCGCAATCACAGTTAACACTGAAGCTTTCTTT.

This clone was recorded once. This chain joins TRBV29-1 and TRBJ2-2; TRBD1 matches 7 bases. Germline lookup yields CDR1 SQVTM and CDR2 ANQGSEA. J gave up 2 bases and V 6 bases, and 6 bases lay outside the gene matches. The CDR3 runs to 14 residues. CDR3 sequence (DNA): TGCAGCGTCCTGACAGGGTTTAACACCGGGGAGCTGTTTTTT. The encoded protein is CSVLTGFNTGELFF.

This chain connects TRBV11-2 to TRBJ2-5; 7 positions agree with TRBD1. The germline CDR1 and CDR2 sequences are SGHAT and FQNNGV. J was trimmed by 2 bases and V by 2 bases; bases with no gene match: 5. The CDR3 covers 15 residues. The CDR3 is CASSLQGQDQETQYF. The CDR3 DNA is TGTGCCAGCAGCTTACAAGGACAGGATCAAGAGACCCAGTACTTC.

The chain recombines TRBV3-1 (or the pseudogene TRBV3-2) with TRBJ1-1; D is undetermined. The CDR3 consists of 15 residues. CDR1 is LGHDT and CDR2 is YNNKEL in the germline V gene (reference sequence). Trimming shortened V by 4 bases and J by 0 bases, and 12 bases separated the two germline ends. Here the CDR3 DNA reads TGTGCCAGCAGCCCCTCAGAGAAGATGAACACTGAAGCTTTCTTT. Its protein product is CASSPSEKMNTEAFF.

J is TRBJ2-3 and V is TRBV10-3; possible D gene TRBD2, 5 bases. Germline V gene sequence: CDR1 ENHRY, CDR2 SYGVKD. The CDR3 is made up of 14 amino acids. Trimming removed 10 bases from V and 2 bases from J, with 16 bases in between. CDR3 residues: CATAEGLSTDTQYF. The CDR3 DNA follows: TGTGCCACCGCCGAGGGCCTATCCACAGATACGCAGTATTTT.

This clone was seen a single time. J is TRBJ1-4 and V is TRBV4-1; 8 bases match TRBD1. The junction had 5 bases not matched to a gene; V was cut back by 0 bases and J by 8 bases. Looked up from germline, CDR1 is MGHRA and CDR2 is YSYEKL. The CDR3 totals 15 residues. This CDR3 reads CASSQENRGGEKLFF. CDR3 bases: TGCGCCAGCAGCCAAGAGAACAGGGGGGGGGAAAAACTGTTTTTT.

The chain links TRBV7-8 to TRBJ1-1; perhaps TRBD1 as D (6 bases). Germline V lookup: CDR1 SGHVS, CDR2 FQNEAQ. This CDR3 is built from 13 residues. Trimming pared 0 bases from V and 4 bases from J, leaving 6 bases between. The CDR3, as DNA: TGTGCCAGCAGCTTAGCCAGGGGCACTGAAGCTTTCTTT. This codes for CASSLARGTEAFF. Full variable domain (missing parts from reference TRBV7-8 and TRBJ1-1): GAGVSQSPRYKVAKRGQDVALRCDPISGHVSLFWYQQALGQGPEFLTYFQNEAQLDKSGLPSDRFFAERPEGSVSTLKIQRTQQEDSAVYLCASSLARGTEAFFGQGTRLTVV.

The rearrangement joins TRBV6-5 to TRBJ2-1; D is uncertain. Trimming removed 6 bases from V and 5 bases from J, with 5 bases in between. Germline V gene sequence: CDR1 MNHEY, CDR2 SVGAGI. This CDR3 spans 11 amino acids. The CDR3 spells CASRLDNEQFF. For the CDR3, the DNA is TGTGCCAGCAGGCTTGACAATGAGCAGTTCTTC.

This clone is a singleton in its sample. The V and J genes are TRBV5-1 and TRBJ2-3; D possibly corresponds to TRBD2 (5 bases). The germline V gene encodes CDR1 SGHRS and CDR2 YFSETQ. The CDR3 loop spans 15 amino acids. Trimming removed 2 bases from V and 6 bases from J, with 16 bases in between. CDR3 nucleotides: TGCGCCAGCAGCTTCGGCGCGGGTCCTCGGGATACGCAGTATTTT. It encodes CASSFGAGPRDTQYF. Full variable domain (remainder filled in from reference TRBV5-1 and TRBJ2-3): KAGVTQTPRYLIKTRGQQVTLSCSPISGHRSVSWYQQTPGQGLQFLFEYFSETQRNKGNFPGRFSGRQFSNSRSEMNVSTLELGDSALYLCASSFGAGPRDTQYFGPGTRLTVL.

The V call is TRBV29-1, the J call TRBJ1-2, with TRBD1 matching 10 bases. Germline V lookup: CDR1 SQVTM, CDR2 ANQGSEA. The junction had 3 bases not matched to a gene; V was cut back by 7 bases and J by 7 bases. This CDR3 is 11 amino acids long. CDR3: CSGQGATGYTF. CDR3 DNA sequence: TGCAGCGGACAGGGGGCGACTGGCTACACCTTC.